These 4 T cell receptor beta chains originate from one sample sequenced in a study of neurological immune-mediated disorders. Each CDR3 protein is one row after TCRdb ran MiXCR on the 5' RACE reads. The profile shows some 50,000 distinct CDR3 sequences, about 26% of them singletons. Sequencing was performed on PBMCs. These receptors were taken from a woman between 65 and 79 years old in good health.

This clonotype was picked up one time. The chain uses TRBV27 and TRBJ2-1; 7 nucleotides align to TRBD1. The J segment lost 8 bases and the V segment lost 6 bases, leaving 13 bases of the junction unmatched. The germline gives CDR1 MNHEY, CDR2 SMNVEV (reference sequence). CDR3 length: 15 amino acids. Written as DNA, the CDR3 is TGTGCCAGCAGCCGGAGCGTGACAGGGCTATATGAGCAGTTCTTC. Its translation: CASSRSVTGLYEQFF.

This clonotype was picked up a small number of times. V is TRBV12-3 or TRBV12-4 and J is TRBJ2-2, with D hard to call. Trimming took off 2 bases at V and 2 bases at J, with 9 bases between the two ends. The CDR3 is 15 residues long. The CDR3 DNA reads TGTGCCAGCAGTTTAAGGCAGATAAACACCGGGGAGCTGTTTTTT. Amino acid sequence: CASSLRQINTGELFF.

This clonotype was found many times. The chain joins TRBV20-1 to TRBJ2-3, with 7 nucleotides matching TRBD2. V dropped 2 bases and J dropped 2; count of bases not matched to a gene: 7. There are 15 residues in the CDR3. CDR1 is DFQATT and CDR2 is SNEGSKA in the germline V gene (reference sequence). This CDR3 is CSARITLAATDTQYF. Written as DNA, the CDR3 is TGCAGTGCTAGAATTACGCTAGCGGCCACAGATACGCAGTATTTT.

This clonotype was seen repeatedly, ten times or more. The chain joins TRBV5-1 to TRBJ1-1; D is unclear. Between the trimmed V and J ends, which lost 4 bases and 0 bases, there was a span of 13 bases. Looked up from germline, CDR1 is SGHRS and CDR2 is YFSETQ. The CDR3 has 15 residues. The CDR3 sequence is CASSAGPSLNTEAFF. As DNA, the CDR3 is TGCGCCAGCAGCGCGGGCCCAAGCCTGAACACTGAAGCTTTCTTT.